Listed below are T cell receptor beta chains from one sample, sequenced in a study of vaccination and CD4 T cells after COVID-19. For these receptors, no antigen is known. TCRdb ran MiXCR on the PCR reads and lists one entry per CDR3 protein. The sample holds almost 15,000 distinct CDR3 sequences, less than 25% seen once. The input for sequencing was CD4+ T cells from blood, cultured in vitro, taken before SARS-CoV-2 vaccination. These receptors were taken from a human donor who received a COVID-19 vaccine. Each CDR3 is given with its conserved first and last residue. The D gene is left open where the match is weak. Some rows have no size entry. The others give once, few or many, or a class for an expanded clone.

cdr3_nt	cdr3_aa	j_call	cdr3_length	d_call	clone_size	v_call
TGTGCTAGTGGTTTGCCCCATCCTACGAGTGAGCAGTACTTC	CASGLPHPTSEQYF	TRBJ2-7	14	-	-	TRBV12-5
TGTGCCATCAGGGGGACAGGCAATCAGCCCCAGCATTTT	CAIRGTGNQPQHF	TRBJ1-5	13	TRBD1	-	TRBV10-3
TGTGCCTGGAGCCCCCCGGGAGGGAACACTGAAGCTTTCTTT	CAWSPPGGNTEAFF	TRBJ1-1	14	-	few	TRBV30
TGTGCCAGTAGTATCTGGGGCGGGGGGGCCGCCGGGGAGCTGTTTTTT	CASSIWGGGAAGELFF	TRBJ2-2	16	TRBD2	-	TRBV19
TGTGCCAGTCGGACAGGGGTTTGGGGATGGCAGCCCCAGCATTTT	CASRTGVWGWQPQHF	TRBJ1-5	15	TRBD1	few	TRBV19
TGTGCCAGCAGCCTTAATGGGGGCGCAGAGGGCTACACCTTC	CASSLNGGAEGYTF	TRBJ1-2	14	-	-	TRBV2
TGTGCCAGCGCGTTAACAGCGGGGGGAGGTAGCCATGAGCAGTTCTTC	CASALTAGGGSHEQFF	TRBJ2-1	16	-	-	TRBV21-1
TGCAGTGCTAAACAGGGAATCGATCAGCCCCAGCATTTT	CSAKQGIDQPQHF	TRBJ1-5	13	-	medium-sized	TRBV20-1
TGTGCCAGTAGTCCCCCGCGGGGCCCGGGCAATCAGCCCCAGCATTTT	CASSPPRGPGNQPQHF	TRBJ1-5	16	-	-	TRBV19
TGCAGCGGCGACAGGGTGAACACTGAAGCTTTCTTT	CSGDRVNTEAFF	TRBJ1-1	12	TRBD1	-	TRBV29-1
TGTGCCAGCAGCCGCGCCCGGGACTCAAGCTCCTACGAGCAGTACTTC	CASSRARDSSSYEQYF	TRBJ2-7	16	-	once	TRBV12-3/TRBV12-4
TGTGCCAGCAGTTATGCGGACGGGGATGGCTACACCTTC	CASSYADGDGYTF	TRBJ1-2	13	-	few	TRBV6-5
TGTGCCAGCAGTCGGGACAGCCTGGGGTACGAGCAGTACTTC	CASSRDSLGYEQYF	TRBJ2-7	14	TRBD1	few	TRBV7-2
TGTGCCAGCAGTTTCCGGGTCGTAAACTATGGCTACACCTTC	CASSFRVVNYGYTF	TRBJ1-2	14	-	medium-sized	TRBV7-2
TGTGCCAGCAGCCCCCAAGCGGGGCAGAACAATGAGCAGTTCTTC	CASSPQAGQNNEQFF	TRBJ2-1	15	TRBD2	few	TRBV7-2
TGCAGTGCCGAGCCTGACAGGGGAGAGTACGAGCAGTACTTC	CSAEPDRGEYEQYF	TRBJ2-7	14	TRBD1	-	TRBV20-1